These T cell receptor beta chains were read from a single sample in a study of T cell repertoires in cytomegalovirus infection. TCRdb called the reads again in MiXCR, with one record for every CDR3 protein. Of approximately 630,000 distinct CDR3 sequences in the sample, 20% to 25% were seen once. Sequencing input: CD8+ T cells from PBMCs. The source of these receptors is a human donor in good health (CMV status not recorded). Some clones in this sample may be carry-over from other donors' samples. Each CDR3 is given with its conserved first and last residue. Each record gives: J gene, V gene, CDR3 protein.

TRBJ2-2,TRBV7-2,CASSPSAGVLTGELFF
TRBJ1-4,TRBV7-9,CASSGDEKLFF
TRBJ1-1,TRBV27,CASSFFGGNTEAFF
TRBJ2-7,TRBV6-2/TRBV6-3,CASSYEREQYF
TRBJ2-2,TRBV7-9,CASSRTITGELFF
TRBJ2-2,TRBV7-2,CASSSWGDRNTGELFF
TRBJ2-2,TRBV28,CASNPNIGELFF
TRBJ2-5,TRBV7-9,CASSLTGTTQETQYF
TRBJ2-3,TRBV28,CASSESASTDTQYF
TRBJ1-1,TRBV20-1,CSASPVNTEAFF
TRBJ1-1,TRBV11-2,CASSTAGRSAFF
TRBJ2-2,TRBV28,CASSLNRDRGTGELFF
TRBJ1-5,TRBV5-1,CASSLGTGADQPQHF
TRBJ1-2,TRBV5-1,CASNPDGGRIYGYTF
TRBJ1-5,TRBV24-1,CATIDHLDFAHF
TRBJ1-1,TRBV6-6,CASSRIQGVSTEAFF
TRBJ2-3,TRBV11-2,CASSLEKGLDTDTQYF
TRBJ1-1,TRBV6-4,CASSESGGTEAFF